Below, 18 T cell receptor beta chains from the same sample are listed, as sequenced in a study of spatial heterogeneity in lung cancer. Findings and limits, study-wide: Tumor mutation counts were tracked by expanded intratumoral alpha and beta TCR counts.

Regarding time point: sample taken at primary tumor resection. A single record per CDR3 protein comes from TCRdb applying MiXCR to the 5' RACE reads. In the table there are about 6,000 distinct CDR3 sequences, approximately 15% of which are singletons. These receptors have no known antigen. The specimen was lung tumor tissue, collected at surgery. Every receptor here comes from a male donor with early-stage non-small cell lung cancer.

By share, this clonotype ranks as medium-sized. This beta chain turned up in a library designed for alpha chains; as an off-target read, its abundance says little. The V call is TRBV23-1, the J call TRBJ1-5; D may be TRBD1 (5 bases). TRBV23-1 is placed among ORFs of uncertain function. This CDR3 comprises 16 residues. V was clipped by 6 bases and J by 4 bases, with 19 bases between them. This CDR3 is CASSPIPTGPNQPQHF. For the CDR3, the DNA is TGCGCCAGCAGCCCCATCCCCACGGGGCCTAATCAGCCCCAGCATTTT.

This clonotype occurred many times. This beta chain appears as a stray read in a library generated for alpha chains; its size is not informative. The rearrangement links TRBV5-1 to TRBJ2-1, with D perhaps matching TRBD2 (5 bases). The CDR3 loop spans 15 amino acids. CDR1 SGHRS and CDR2 YFSETQ come from the germline V gene. The ends were cut back, 3 bases at V and 2 bases at J, with 12 bases in the middle. CDR3 DNA sequence: TGCGCCAGCAGCTATAGGCCGGGGACCTACAATGAGCAGTTCTTC. Encoded protein: CASSYRPGTYNEQFF.

This clonotype counts as medium-sized. This beta chain is an unintended read in a library built for alpha chains; its size means little. The V gene is TRBV7-6, the J gene TRBJ2-7; 11 bases fit TRBD2. V was pared by 4 bases and J by 2 bases, with 4 bases of the junction left unmatched. From germline, CDR1 is SGHVS and CDR2 FNYEAQ. The CDR3 extends over 15 amino acids. DNA for the CDR3: TGTGCCAGCAGCTCCCGGACTAGCGGGCCCTACGAGCAGTACTTC. Amino acid sequence: CASSSRTSGPYEQYF.

This clonotype is medium-sized (0.01 to 0.1%) within its sample. The library was designed around alpha chains, so this beta chain is a stray read whose abundance carries little weight. The chain employs TRBV28 and TRBJ2-2; D is ambiguous. V was cut by 9 bases and J by 1 base, with 12 bases left in between. Germline-derived CDR1 and CDR2 are MDHEN and SYDVKM. This CDR3 is 14 amino acids long. The CDR3 DNA sequence: TGTGCCAGTGGAGATTGGGGGAACACCGGGGAGCTGTTTTTT. Translation: CASGDWGNTGELFF.

On this clonotype itself: In a library made to pick up alpha chains, this beta chain is a stray read with a size that means little. The chain links TRBV11-1 to TRBJ2-1; unclear D gene. The V gene's germline CDR1 is SGHAT and CDR2 FQDESV (reference sequence). Trimming took 1 base from V and 7 from J, leaving 8 bases between them. The CDR3 runs 13 residues. The CDR3 spells CASSLVLNNEQFF. The CDR3 DNA is TGTGCCAGCAGCTTAGTTCTGAATAATGAGCAGTTCTTC.

By its share, this clonotype is medium-sized. Found in a library prepared for alpha chains, this beta chain is an off-target read, and its abundance has little meaning. The chain combines TRBV27 with TRBJ1-1, with 9 bases aligning to TRBD1. The ends lost 4 bases at V and 4 bases at J; junction bases unmatched: 1. The germline CDR1 and CDR2 sequences are MNHEY and SMNVEV (reference sequence). The CDR3 length is 13 residues. CDR3 amino acids: CASSSGQGTEAFF. The DNA of the CDR3 is TGTGCCAGCAGTTCGGGACAGGGCACTGAAGCTTTCTTT.

Sample share makes this clonotype medium-sized. As an off-target read in a library built for alpha chains, this beta chain has a frequency of little significance. The chain is built from TRBV28 and TRBJ2-3; 12 bases are a match to TRBD2. The V gene's germline CDR1 is MDHEN and CDR2 SYDVKM. Trimming took 3 bases from V and 2 from J; bases not matched to a gene: 6. CDR3 length: 17 amino acids. The chain's CDR3 is CASSFTLAGGHTDTQYF. The CDR3 DNA is TGTGCCAGCAGTTTTACCCTAGCGGGAGGGCACACAGATACGCAGTATTTT.

Many counts were recorded for this clonotype. The library was designed around alpha chains, so this beta chain is a stray read whose abundance carries little weight. The chain joins TRBV6-6 to TRBJ1-3; D is unresolved. The CDR3 spans 15 residues. V gave up 7 bases and J gave up 0 bases, with 13 bases separating them. The germline V gene has CDR1 MNHNY and CDR2 SVGAGI (reference sequence). CDR3 coding DNA: TGTGCCAGCACCACGCGGCGCTACTCTGGAAACACCATATATTTT. Its translation: CASTTRRYSGNTIYF.

Regarding this clonotype: This beta chain is off target for a library built for alpha chains, so its abundance means little. This chain uses TRBV27 with TRBJ2-5; D remains ambiguous. Trimming left V 0 bases short and J 3 bases short, with 8 bases between. Germline V CDR1 and CDR2: MNHEY, SMNVEV (reference sequence). This CDR3 has 14 residues. The CDR3 DNA is TGTGCCAGCAGTTTATCTTGGAGAGAAGAGACCCAGTACTTC. Residues: CASSLSWREETQYF.

A note on this clonotype: This beta chain turned up in a library designed for alpha chains; as an off-target read, its abundance says little. The chain recombines TRBV12-3 or TRBV12-4 with TRBJ1-4; the match to TRBD1 covers 7 bases. CDR3 length equals 18 residues. Unmatched junction bases numbered 16, after V lost 6 bases and J lost 3 bases. CDR3 amino acids: CASSSGPGQPSSNEKLFF. Written as DNA, the CDR3 is TGTGCCAGCAGCTCCGGGCCGGGACAGCCGAGCTCTAATGAAAAACTGTTTTTT.

To note about this clonotype: The library was built for alpha chains, so this beta chain is an off-target read and its size means little. CDR3 nucleotide sequence: TGTGCCAGCAGTCGAAGACAGGGCCTTGGGGAGGCCCAGTACTTC. As protein: CASSRRQGLGEAQYF. This chain links TRBV6-2 or TRBV6-3 with TRBJ2-5; possibly TRBD1 for D (7 bases). This CDR3 has 15 amino acids. V dropped 5 bases and J dropped 9 bases, with 22 bases sitting between them. Germline lookup yields CDR1 MNHEY and CDR2 SVGEGT.

This clonotype was recorded at least ten times. Because this beta chain is a stray read in a library intended to capture alpha chains, its abundance should not be given much weight. The chain is built from TRBV3-1 and TRBJ2-1; 11 bases map to TRBD2. This CDR3 region has 15 residues. The germline V gene encodes CDR1 LGHDT and CDR2 YNNKEL (reference sequence). The trim removed 4 bases at V and 12 bases at J, leaving 11 bases unmatched. CDR3 protein: CASSPGLAGQVLQFF. Written as DNA, the CDR3 is TGTGCCAGCAGCCCCGGACTAGCGGGTCAAGTTTTGCAGTTCTTC.

This clonotype was seen ten or more times. Within a library made for alpha chains, this beta chain is off target, and its count is uninformative. The rearrangement uses TRBV5-1 and TRBJ2-5; tentatively, D is TRBD1 (5 bases). Germline V gene lookup returns CDR1 SGHRS and CDR2 YFSETQ. This CDR3 spans 15 amino acids. The ends were cut back, 0 bases at V and 5 bases at J, with 14 bases in the middle. CDR3 loop: CASSLDWPSGETQYF. As DNA, the CDR3 is TGCGCCAGCAGCTTGGATTGGCCCTCAGGGGAGACCCAGTACTTC.

Points on this clonotype: This beta chain is a stray sequence in a library constructed for alpha chains; its clone size is not meaningful. Written as DNA, the CDR3 is TGTGCCAGCAGTAAGGACACCTACAATGAGCAGTTCTTC. Its protein product is CASSKDTYNEQFF. The gene calls are TRBV9 and TRBJ2-1; TRBD1 is a possible D gene (5 bases). The CDR3 is made up of 13 amino acids. CDR1 is SGDLS, CDR2 YYNGEE, per germline. V lost 5 bases and J 2 bases, leaving 8 bases between the germline ends.

The sample holds many counts of this clonotype. This beta chain represents an off-target read in a library built for alpha chains; its size is of limited meaning. The V and J genes are TRBV28 and TRBJ1-1, with D hard to call. V lost 5 bases and J lost 11, with 21 bases in between. CDR1 is MDHEN, CDR2 SYDVKM, per germline. The CDR3 is 14 amino acids. The CDR3 reads CASSPPRALDRAFF. As DNA, the CDR3 is TGTGCCAGCAGTCCGCCCCGGGCCCTAGATCGGGCTTTCTTT.

This clonotype was observed many times. This beta chain turned up in a library designed for alpha chains; as an off-target read, its abundance says little. The CDR3 nucleotides read TGTGCCAGCAGTCCAGGCGTTAACCTAGCGGGAGGACCGCGTAAGGCCACAGATACGCAGTATTTT. This encodes CASSPGVNLAGGPRKATDTQYF. The rearrangement uses TRBV12-3 or TRBV12-4 and TRBJ2-3, with 11 bases that match TRBD2. CDR3 size: 22 residues. V shed 5 bases and J 2 bases; nucleotides not matched to a gene: 24.

This clonotype has more than one count but fewer than ten. This beta chain appears as a stray read in a library generated for alpha chains; its size is not informative. The rearrangement joins TRBV28 to TRBJ2-7; D is unresolved. V was cut by 4 bases and J by 3 bases, with 10 bases left in between. Germline CDR1 reads MDHEN; CDR2 reads SYDVKM. The length of the CDR3 is 13 residues. In DNA, the CDR3 is TGTGCCAGCAGTTCCCAGGACGGCTACGAGCAGTACTTC. This translates into CASSSQDGYEQYF.

Worth noting for this clonotype: The size of this beta chain means little, since it is a stray read in a library made for alpha chains. This rearrangement joins TRBV28 to TRBJ1-1; TRBD1 is a possible D gene (6 bases). The V and J ends lost 6 bases and 10 bases respectively, with 24 bases between them. CDR1 is MDHEN and CDR2 is SYDVKM in the germline V gene. This CDR3 has 15 amino acids. The CDR3 DNA sequence: TGTGCCAGCAGCCTCGTACAGGGAAGTGGTAGCGGAGCTTTCTTT. Amino acids: CASSLVQGSGSGAFF.